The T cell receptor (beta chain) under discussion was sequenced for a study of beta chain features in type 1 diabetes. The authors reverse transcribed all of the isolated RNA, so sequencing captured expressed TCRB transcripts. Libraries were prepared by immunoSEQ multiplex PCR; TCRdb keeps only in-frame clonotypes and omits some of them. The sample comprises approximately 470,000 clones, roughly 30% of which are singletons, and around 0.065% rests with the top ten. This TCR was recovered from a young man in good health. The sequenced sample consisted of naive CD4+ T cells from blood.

This CDR3 reads CASSRDGTGFDEQYF. As DNA, the CDR3 is TGTGCCAGCAGCAGAGACGGGACAGGGTTCGACGAGCAGTACTTC. The chain recombines TRBV13 with TRBJ2-7, with 9 bases aligning to TRBD1. Germline-derived CDR1 and CDR2 are PRHDT and FYEKMQ (reference sequence). Unmatched junction bases numbered 10, after V lost 5 bases and J lost 5 bases. The CDR3 consists of 15 residues. The variable domain in full, with the rest retrieved from reference TRBV13 and TRBJ2-7, is AAGVIQSPRHLIKEKRETATLKCYPIPRHDTVYWYQQGPGQDPQFLISFYEKMQSDKGSIPDRFSAQQFSDYHSELNMSSLELGDSALYFCASSRDGTGFDEQYFGPGTRLTVT.